This T cell receptor (beta chain) was observed in a study of OX40 agonist ivuxolimab in advanced cancers. Study at large: Treatment received earlier with anti-PD-1, anti-PD-L1 or anti-CTLA-4 agents was allowed, and around 40% had some. Study findings and constraints: Normalized expansion of T-cell clones was also low for some nonresponders.

Autoimmune disease history or systemic immunosuppression led to patient exclusion. This CDR3 contains 18 residues. The trim removed 4 bases at V and 2 bases at J, leaving 12 bases unmatched. From germline, CDR1 is MGHRA and CDR2 YSYEKL. Generated by immunoSEQ multiplex PCR, the TCRdb table keeps only in-frame clones and is missing some. The sample lists some 74,000 clones; roughly 88% were seen once. Turning to this clone: Its specificity is not known.

J is TRBJ2-3 and V is TRBV4-1; 10 bases line up with TRBD2. The specimen comprised CD4+ or CD8+ T cells sorted from blood, sampled in a trial of the OX40 agonist ivuxolimab. This TCR was recovered from an adult with an advanced solid tumor such as melanoma, head and neck, liver or kidney cancer. In DNA form, the CDR3 reads TGCGCCAGCAGCCCGCGAGGGGTGCTAGCGGGAGACACAGATACGCAGTATTTT. Residues: CASSPRGVLAGDTDTQYF.